This T cell receptor (beta chain) was identified in a study of blood T cell repertoires in COVID-19. Study in general: COVID-19 samples from acute and convalescent phases originated in the United States, Italy and Spain.

The germline V gene encodes CDR1 MNHEY and CDR2 SMNVEV (reference sequence). The CDR3 contains 16 residues. The V and J ends lost 8 bases and 5 bases, in that order; junction bases with no gene match: 14. Original analysis: How many nucleated cells were present was estimated from reference gene primer amplification. Generated by immunoSEQ multiplex PCR, the TCRdb table keeps only in-frame clones and is missing some. D and trimming come from the DNA, and the V and J calls and clone size come from that table. The data show around 200,000 clones, 86% seen once. The sequencing sample was made of peripheral blood. This sequence originates from a man between 70 and 80 years old with active or convalescent COVID-19. The chain has TRBV27 and TRBJ1-5, with 8 bases aligning to TRBD1. The CDR3 protein is CASRTGRDARYQPQHF. CDR3 sequence (DNA): TGTGCCAGCCGGACAGGGCGTGATGCACGATATCAGCCCCAGCATTTT.